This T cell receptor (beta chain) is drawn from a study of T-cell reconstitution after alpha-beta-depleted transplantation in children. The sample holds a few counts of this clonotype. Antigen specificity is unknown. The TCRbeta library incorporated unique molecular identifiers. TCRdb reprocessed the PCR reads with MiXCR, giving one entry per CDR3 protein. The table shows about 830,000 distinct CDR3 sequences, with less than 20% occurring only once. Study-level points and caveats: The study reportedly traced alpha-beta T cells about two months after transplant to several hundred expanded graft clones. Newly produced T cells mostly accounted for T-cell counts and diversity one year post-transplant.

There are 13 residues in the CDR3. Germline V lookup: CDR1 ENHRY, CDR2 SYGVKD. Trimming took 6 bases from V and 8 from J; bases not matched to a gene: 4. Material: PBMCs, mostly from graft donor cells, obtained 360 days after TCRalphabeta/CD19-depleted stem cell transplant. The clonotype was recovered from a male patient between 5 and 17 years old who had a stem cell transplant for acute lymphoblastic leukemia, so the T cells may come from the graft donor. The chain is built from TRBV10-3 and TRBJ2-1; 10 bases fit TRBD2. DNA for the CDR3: TGTGCCATCAGCCTAGCGGGAGACTATGAGCAGTTCTTC. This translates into CAISLAGDYEQFF.